What follows is one T cell receptor (beta chain) and its context. Its antigen specificity is not known. Nothing much larger sits one base from this clone, and base qualities are not available. This record belongs to a study of T cell responses to AZD1222 COVID-19 vaccine (dated by TCRdb to about 2021). About the study as a whole: AZD1222 recipients given second doses at about 4 weeks or at about 12 weeks were pooled, since spike-specific TCR depth and breadth were not found to differ between the two schedules. Trial participants were enrolled by age into subgroups of 18-55, 56-69 and 70-plus years, and roughly 150, 30 and 60 TCR-sequenced participants, respectively, were included in these subgroups. TCR sequencing covered fewer than 250 trial participants: approximately 200 given two doses of AZD1222 and around 25 given two doses of MenACWY control vaccine. Broad study findings and their caveats: Participants were mostly white British, with more females than males. The authors suggested clonal diversity may have been underestimated. In the small 56-69-year group, the increase in depth fell short of significance, most likely because of low power. The whole spike protein was spanned by vaccine-associated CD4 TCRs, and dominant responses were seen in regions 160-218 and 743-854. A significant rise in spike-specific TCR breadth and depth was observed after two AZD1222 doses relative to day 0 and relative to MenACWY recipients. Conclusions about previously exposed vaccinees were limited because only six or seven AZD1222 recipients were SARS-CoV-2 seropositive at baseline. Nearly half of unique spike-specific TCRs reportedly recognized epitopes outside regions mutated in the B.1.351 and B.1.1.7 variants. No day 14 peak-response samples were available, so repertoires were characterized only after the peak T cell response.

The CDR3 regions of human TCRbeta chains were subjected to immunosequencing. As for how the authors treated the data: TCRs in the repertoires were matched against a reference library of SARS-CoV-2-specific TCRs that had been generated with the MIRA antigen-specificity platform. Breadth was defined as the fraction of unique TCRs that were SARS-CoV-2-associated. Depth was defined as the fraction of total T cells that were SARS-CoV-2-associated. Using the MIRA data, every spike-specific TCR was mapped to the spike region that the TCR reacted to and assigned to either a CD4 or a CD8 class. Log10-transformed breadth and depth values were compared by one-way ANOVA with Sidak's multiple comparisons tests. TCRdb provides this immuneACCESS table in a form limited to in-frame rearrangements. Some clones are lacking; in checked studies, under half of them reflect an unresolved V gene, and why the rest are absent is not known. Clonal size and the V and J genes are those of that table, whereas D and trimming came from the DNA. The sample contains over 95,000 clones, approximately 89% of them found a single time. The ten largest clones take up roughly 4.5% of the sample.

The time point tag for this specimen amounts to: baseline before first vaccination. Vaccinee samples came from UK trials COV001 and COV002, including a single-blind randomized controlled phase 2/3 trial of AZD1222 (ChAdOx1 nCoV-19) in healthy adults. Trial participant PBMC samples were collected at day 0 and day 28 after the second dose for TCRbeta chain sequencing. At the junction V is shortened by 5 bases and J by 4 bases, with 12 bases in between. Counted from cysteine to phenylalanine, this CDR3 has 13 amino acids. Only the CDR3 DNA stays, 39 bases, in frame from base 1. From the germline V gene (reference sequence), CDR1 is SGHNT and CDR2 is YYREEE.

The chain joins TRBV5-4 to TRBJ1-2; TRBD1 is a possible D gene, resting on 6 matching bases. The sequencing here drew on peripheral blood, taken on day 0 of AZD1222 vaccination. The sequence derives from an adult in good health. The nucleotide sequence is given as TGTGCCAGCAGGTTTGGGACATCCTATGGCTACACCTTC. This encodes CASRFGTSYGYTF.